Presented here are 24 T cell receptor beta chains from one specimen sequenced in a study of T cells in Graves' hyperthyroidism and ophthalmopathy. Amplification of TCR beta CDR3 regions was performed using RNA transcripts as template. HTBI primers were employed in a first-round RT-PCR of the TCR CDR3. Via MiXCR, TCRdb re-called the multiplex PCR reads, giving one row per CDR3 protein. The table lists about 130,000 distinct CDR3 sequences, over 20% of them singletons. Sequenced material: blood. The source is a woman in her forties or fifties with Graves' hyperthyroidism that later progressed to Graves' ophthalmopathy.

This clonotype was detected many times. This sequence joins TRBV6-1 and TRBJ1-2, with TRBD1 identical over 9 bases. Per germline, CDR1 MNHNS and CDR2 SASEGT. The ends lost 5 bases at V and 7 bases at J; junction bases unmatched: 17. This CDR3 has 17 amino acids. CDR3 DNA: TGTGCCAGCAGTCCTCGGGACAGGGTTACCAGGATAGCTGGCTACACCTTC. Amino acids: CASSPRDRVTRIAGYTF.

Points on this clonotype: A much larger clone sits a single nucleotide away, making a read error possible. The rearrangement joins TRBV29-1 to TRBJ2-7; the match to TRBD1 covers 8 bases. After removal of 6 bases from V and 7 bases from J, the junction contained 5 bases not matched to a gene. Germline values: CDR1 SQVTM, CDR2 ANQGSEA. CDR3 length: 11 residues. The CDR3 reads CSVGQAGEQYF. CDR3 in DNA: TGCAGCGTGGGACAGGCCGGGGAGCAGTACTTC.

This clonotype has a count of ten or more. The V gene is TRBV28, the J gene TRBJ1-2; D possibly corresponds to TRBD1 (5 bases). V was pared by 3 bases and J by 14 bases, with 13 bases between. There are 11 residues in the CDR3. The germline V gene encodes CDR1 MDHEN and CDR2 SYDVKM. CDR3 DNA: TGTGCCAGCAGTTTGGTAGGGGATCGGACCTTC. Translating it yields CASSLVGDRTF.

This sequence joins TRBV28 and TRBJ2-3; 10 bases are shared with TRBD2. Germline V gene lookup returns CDR1 MDHEN and CDR2 SYDVKM. Trimming took 2 bases from V and 4 from J; bases not matched to a gene: 6. This CDR3 comprises 16 residues. Here the CDR3 reads CASSLPTSGIADTQYF. The CDR3 DNA is TGTGCCAGCAGTTTACCTACTAGCGGGATCGCAGATACGCAGTATTTT.

Ten or more counts support this clonotype. V gene TRBV5-8 combines with J gene TRBJ1-1, with D possibly TRBD1 on 6 matching bases. The germline CDR1 and CDR2 sequences are SGHTS and YDEGEE. CDR3 length: 11 amino acids. V lost 6 bases, J lost 11 bases, and 14 bases lay in between. The CDR3 sequence is CASNINREAFF. The CDR3 DNA sequence: TGTGCCAGCAACATTAACAGGGAGGCTTTCTTT.

The V and J genes are TRBV11-2 and TRBJ2-1, with TRBD2 matching over 13 bases. The CDR3 loop spans 15 amino acids. Germline V gives CDR1 SGHAT, CDR2 FQNNGV. The ends lost 6 bases at V and 4 bases at J; junction bases unmatched: 3. For the CDR3, the DNA is TGTGCCAGCAGAACACTAGCGGGAGGGTACAATGAGCAGTTCTTC. This gives the protein CASRTLAGGYNEQFF.

The chain recombines TRBV5-6 with TRBJ2-3; D is unclear. Trimming took 3 bases from V and 2 from J, leaving 13 bases between them. The CDR3 runs to 15 residues. Germline CDR1 is SGHDT and CDR2 is YYEEEE. As DNA, the CDR3 is TGTGCCAGCAGCTCTAAAGCAAACCCCACAGATACGCAGTATTTT. Translated: CASSSKANPTDTQYF.

The chain carries TRBV28 and TRBJ2-5; 8 bases line up with TRBD1. The V gene's germline CDR1 is MDHEN and CDR2 SYDVKM. The CDR3 extends over 15 amino acids. V lost 6 bases, J lost 2 bases, and 8 bases stayed unmatched. The CDR3 sequence: CASRSGQGPQETQYF. The CDR3 region has the DNA TGTGCCAGCAGATCAGGACAGGGACCACAAGAGACCCAGTACTTC.

This clonotype has a handful of counts. This rearrangement joins TRBV18 to TRBJ2-7, with D unresolved. Germline-derived CDR1 and CDR2 are KGHSH and LQKENI. This CDR3 spans 14 amino acids. The V and J ends lost 3 bases and 0 bases respectively, with 9 bases between them. CDR3 DNA: TGTGCCAGCTCACCGGAACGGAGCTCCTACGAGCAGTACTTC. Protein sequence: CASSPERSSYEQYF.

As concerns this clonotype: This likely traces to a read error, being one base from a far larger clone. The chain employs TRBV11-2 and TRBJ2-3; D unresolved. CDR1 and CDR2 (germline): SGHAT, FQNNGV. V lost 1 base, J lost 4 bases, and 3 bases lay in between. This CDR3 region has 12 residues. CDR3 loop: CASSLGSDTQYF. For the CDR3, the DNA is TGTGCCAGCAGCTTAGGATCAGATACGCAGTATTTT.

The sample holds many counts of this clonotype. The chain links TRBV5-1 to TRBJ2-1; the match to TRBD2 covers 12 bases. The J segment lost 6 bases and the V segment lost 3 bases, leaving 4 bases of the junction unmatched. CDR3 length equals 15 residues. Germline V CDR1 and CDR2: SGHRS, YFSETQ. CDR3 sequence (DNA): TGCGCCAGCAGCTGGGGACTAGCGGGTTTCAATGAGCAGTTCTTC. Protein product: CASSWGLAGFNEQFF.

CDR3 nucleotides: TGCAGTGCTAGAGAGTCTAGGGCAAGTGAAACGGCGCAGTATTTT. Its translation is CSARESRASETAQYF. This chain joins TRBV20-1 and TRBJ2-3; D gene ambiguous. The germline V gene has CDR1 DFQATT and CDR2 SNEGSKA (reference sequence). Trimming took off 0 bases at V and 10 bases at J, with 20 bases between the two ends. The CDR3 totals 15 residues.

The table lists this clonotype with many counts. The chain uses TRBV29-1 and TRBJ1-1; D is uncertain. V was pared by 3 bases and J by 1 base, with 6 bases between. The germline CDR1 and CDR2 sequences are SQVTM and ANQGSEA. CDR3 length: 12 residues. CDR3 coding DNA: TGCAGCGTTGATATCAGGAACACTGAAGCTTTCTTT. This gives the protein CSVDIRNTEAFF.

This clonotype was picked up many times. The chain's CDR3 is CASSWARQGGDTQYF. The CDR3, as DNA: TGTGCCAGCAGTTGGGCACGACAGGGGGGAGATACGCAGTATTTT. The V call is TRBV28, the J call TRBJ2-3; the match to TRBD1 covers 9 bases. J was trimmed by 5 bases and V by 4 bases; bases with no gene match: 7. This CDR3 is 15 amino acids long. Germline V gene lookup returns CDR1 MDHEN and CDR2 SYDVKM.

In this sample, this clonotype turned up many times. The rearrangement uses TRBV20-1 and TRBJ2-5; 14 positions match TRBD2. From germline, CDR1 is DFQATT and CDR2 SNEGSKA (reference sequence). The CDR3 is 15 amino acids. Trimming cost V 3 bases and J 7 bases; bases outside gene matches: 7. CDR3 coding DNA: TGCAGTGCTAGCCGACTAGCGGGAGGGACGGGGACCCAGTACTTC. This sequence encodes CSASRLAGGTGTQYF.

Ten or more counts support this clonotype. This rearrangement joins TRBV28 to TRBJ2-1, with D possibly being TRBD1 or TRBD2 (5 bases each). V was clipped by 5 bases and J by 5 bases, with 13 bases between them. This CDR3 has 14 residues. Germline CDR1 is MDHEN and CDR2 is SYDVKM. CDR3 DNA: TGTGCCAGCAGTGACGGACTGGGGCACAATGAGCAGTTCTTC. Amino acid sequence: CASSDGLGHNEQFF. The whole variable domain, remainder taken from reference TRBV28 and TRBJ2-1, is DVKVTQSSRYLVKRTGEKVFLECVQDMDHENMFWYRQDPGLGLRLIYFSYDVKMKEKGDIPEGYSVSREKKERFSLILESASTNQTSMYLCASSDGLGHNEQFFGPGTRLTVL.

This clonotype was observed at least ten times. This chain joins TRBV5-8 and TRBJ2-3, with a weak D call TRBD2 (6 bases). V was trimmed by 7 bases and J by 2 bases, leaving 17 bases between them. Germline CDR1 reads SGHTS; CDR2 reads YDEGEE. CDR3 length equals 15 residues. The CDR3 sequence: CASGRESTSTDTQYF. The CDR3 nucleotides read TGTGCCAGCGGGCGGGAATCTACCTCCACAGATACGCAGTATTTT.

In this sample, this clonotype turned up a few times. The chain carries TRBV20-1 and TRBJ2-7, with 8 bases fitting TRBD2. The CDR3 spans 13 residues. The V and J ends lost 0 bases and 9 bases, in that order; junction bases with no gene match: 7. From germline, CDR1 is DFQATT and CDR2 SNEGSKA (reference sequence). CDR3 nucleotide sequence: TGCAGTGCTAGAGATCCGTGGAGCGGGGGGCAGTACTTC. Protein sequence: CSARDPWSGGQYF.

In its sample, this clonotype was seen many times. J is TRBJ2-3 and V is TRBV27; 12 nucleotides line up with TRBD2. Germline CDR1 is MNHEY and CDR2 is SMNVEV (reference sequence). This CDR3 region has 15 residues. The J segment lost 7 bases and the V segment lost 3 bases, leaving 5 bases of the junction unmatched. The CDR3 coding sequence is TGTGCCAGCAGTTTGGAGACTAGCGGGAGAAATACGCAGTATTTT. This codes for CASSLETSGRNTQYF.

This clonotype was seen once. The chain carries TRBV2 and TRBJ2-3; possibly TRBD1 for D (5 bases). The CDR3 contains 15 residues. V shed 6 bases and J shed 1 base, with 14 bases lying between them. Per germline, CDR1 SNHLY and CDR2 FYNNEI. This CDR3 is CASSAGYVGTDTQYF. For the CDR3, the DNA is TGTGCCAGCAGCGCAGGGTATGTGGGCACAGATACGCAGTATTTT.

This clonotype was seen many times. This chain connects TRBV3-1 to TRBJ2-2; no clear D gene. Germline V gene sequence: CDR1 LGHDT, CDR2 YNNKEL (reference sequence). The CDR3 spans 16 residues. V was shortened by 6 bases and J by 5 bases, with 19 bases between the two germline ends. The CDR3, as DNA: TGTGCCAGCAGTAAAAGTCGGAGTGTTGGGACCGGGGAGCTGTTTTTT. Translating gives CASSKSRSVGTGELFF. The variable domain in full, with the rest retrieved from reference TRBV3-1 and TRBJ2-2, is DTAVSQTPKYLVTQMGNDKSIKCEQNLGHDTMYWYKQDSKKFLKIMFSYNNKELIINETVPNRFSPKSPDKAHLNLHINSLELGDSAVYFCASSKSRSVGTGELFFGEGSRLTVL.

This clonotype has ten or more counts. V is TRBV11-2 and J is TRBJ1-5, with a possible D match to TRBD1 (5 bases). The CDR3 has 14 amino acids. Per the germline V gene, CDR1 is SGHAT and CDR2 is FQNNGV. V dropped 0 bases and J dropped 6 bases, with 9 bases sitting between them. The CDR3 region is CASSLDMGGQPQHF. Written as DNA, the CDR3 is TGTGCCAGCAGCTTAGATATGGGGGGTCAGCCCCAGCATTTT.

This clonotype has a count of ten or more. This chain connects TRBV5-1 to TRBJ2-2; D call uncertain. V shed 0 bases and J shed 4 bases, with 1 base lying between them. Germline values: CDR1 SGHRS, CDR2 YFSETQ. The CDR3 is 12 residues long. CDR3 in amino acids: CASSLATGELFF. The DNA for the CDR3 is TGCGCCAGCAGCTTGGCCACCGGGGAGCTGTTTTTT. Full variable domain (outside the CDR3, taken from reference TRBV5-1 and TRBJ2-2): KAGVTQTPRYLIKTRGQQVTLSCSPISGHRSVSWYQQTPGQGLQFLFEYFSETQRNKGNFPGRFSGRQFSNSRSEMNVSTLELGDSALYLCASSLATGELFFGEGSRLTVL.

This clonotype was recorded at least ten times. DNA for the CDR3: TGTGCCAGCAGCCCCGCACGGGTTGAAGCTTTCTTT. This translates into CASSPARVEAFF. The rearrangement joins TRBV7-9 to TRBJ1-1; no firm D call. CDR3 length: 12 residues. Trimming left V 5 bases short and J 7 bases short, with 11 bases between. Germline V gene lookup returns CDR1 SEHNR and CDR2 FQNEAQ (reference sequence).